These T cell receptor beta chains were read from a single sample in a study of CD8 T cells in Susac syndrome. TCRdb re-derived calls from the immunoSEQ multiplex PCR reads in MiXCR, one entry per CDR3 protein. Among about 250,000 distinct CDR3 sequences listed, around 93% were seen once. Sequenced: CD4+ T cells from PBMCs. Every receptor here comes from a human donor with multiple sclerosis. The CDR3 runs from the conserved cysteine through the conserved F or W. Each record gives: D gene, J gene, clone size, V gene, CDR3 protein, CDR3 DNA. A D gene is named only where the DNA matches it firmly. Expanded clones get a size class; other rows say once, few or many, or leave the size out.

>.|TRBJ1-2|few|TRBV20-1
CSARETGAYGYTF
TGCAGTGCTAGGGAGACAGGAGCCTATGGCTACACCTTC
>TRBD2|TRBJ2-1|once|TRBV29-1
CSVEDLGSGSDEQFF
TGCAGCGTTGAAGATCTTGGTAGCGGGAGCGATGAGCAGTTCTTC
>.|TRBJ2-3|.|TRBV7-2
CASSLAAARADTQYF
TGTGCCAGCAGCTTAGCGGCAGCTAGGGCAGATACGCAGTATTTT
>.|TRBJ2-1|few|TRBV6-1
CASSEDRSSYNEQFF
TGTGCCAGCAGTGAAGACCGGAGCTCCTACAATGAGCAGTTCTTC
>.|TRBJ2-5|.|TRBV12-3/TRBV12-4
CASSLQQGGEETQYF
TGTGCCAGCAGTTTACAGCAGGGAGGAGAAGAGACCCAGTACTTC
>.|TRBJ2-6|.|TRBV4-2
CASSQGSLLTGANVLTF
TGTGCCAGCAGCCAAGGATCCCTTTTGACTGGGGCCAACGTCCTGACTTTC
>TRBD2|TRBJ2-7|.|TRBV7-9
CASSAGGQLGEQYF
TGTGCCAGCAGCGCGGGGGGGCAATTGGGCGAGCAGTACTTC
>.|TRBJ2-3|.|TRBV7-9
CASSHSGTITDTQYF
TGTGCCAGCAGCCATTCCGGGACCATCACAGATACGCAGTATTTT
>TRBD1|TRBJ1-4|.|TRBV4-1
CASSQDLGTGYEKLFF
TGCGCCAGCAGCCAAGATCTGGGGACAGGGTATGAAAAACTGTTTTTT
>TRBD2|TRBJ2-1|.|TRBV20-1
CSAGGAGGYDNEQFF
TGCAGTGCTGGGGGGGCGGGAGGCTACGACAATGAGCAGTTCTTC
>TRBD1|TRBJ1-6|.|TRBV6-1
CATRGTGNWSPLHF
TGTGCCACCCGAGGGACAGGGAATTGGTCACCCCTCCACTTT
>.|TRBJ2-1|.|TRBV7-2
CASSLSLTGDEQFF
TGTGCCAGCAGCTTATCCCTAACCGGGGATGAGCAGTTCTTC
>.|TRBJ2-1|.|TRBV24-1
CATSDFKRGEQFF
TGTGCCACCAGTGATTTTAAGCGAGGTGAGCAGTTCTTC
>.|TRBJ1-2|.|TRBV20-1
CSARATRGYGYTF
TGCAGTGCTAGAGCAACAAGGGGATATGGCTACACCTTC
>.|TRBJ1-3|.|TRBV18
CATSGQGGNTIYF
TGTGCCACCTCCGGACAAGGAGGAAACACCATATATTTT
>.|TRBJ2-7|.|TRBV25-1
CASSGHHQQYF
TGTGCCAGCAGTGGACACCATCAGCAGTACTTC
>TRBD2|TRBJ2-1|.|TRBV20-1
CGSGAINNEQFF
TGCGGGAGCGGGGCGATAAACAATGAGCAGTTCTTC
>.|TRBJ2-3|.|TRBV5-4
CASSVDRYTDTQYF
TGTGCCAGCAGCGTCGACAGGTACACAGATACGCAGTATTTT
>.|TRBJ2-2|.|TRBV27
CASTLRALQRPNTGELFF
TGTGCCAGCACCCTCCGGGCCTTACAAAGACCGAACACCGGGGAGCTGTTTTTT
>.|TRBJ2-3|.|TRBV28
CASSSTIWGDHMDTQYF
TGTGCCAGCAGTTCCACAATCTGGGGGGACCACATGGATACGCAGTATTTT
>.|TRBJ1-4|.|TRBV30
CAWSVSRTATNEKLFF
TGTGCCTGGAGTGTATCCCGGACCGCAACTAATGAAAAACTGTTTTTT
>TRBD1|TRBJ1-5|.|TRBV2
CARGTGEVSQPQHF
TGTGCCAGGGGGACAGGGGAGGTTTCTCAGCCCCAGCATTTT
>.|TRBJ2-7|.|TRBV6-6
CASSYRSDEQYF
TGTGCCAGCAGTTACAGGTCGGACGAGCAGTACTTC
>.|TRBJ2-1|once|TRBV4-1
CASSPGSLSYNEQFF
TGCGCCAGCAGCCCCGGATCCCTCTCCTACAATGAGCAGTTCTTC
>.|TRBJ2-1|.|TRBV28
CASRGRYYNEQFF
TGTGCCAGCAGGGGCAGGTACTACAATGAGCAGTTCTTC
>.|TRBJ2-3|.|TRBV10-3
CATQVGWLADTDTQYF
TGTGCCACCCAAGTGGGGTGGTTAGCGGACACAGATACGCAGTATTTT
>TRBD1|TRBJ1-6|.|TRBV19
CASSGLTGSISPLHF
TGTGCCAGTAGTGGGTTGACAGGGAGTATTTCACCCCTCCACTTT
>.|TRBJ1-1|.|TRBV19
CASSNTGTEAFF
TGTGCCAGTAGTAATACAGGCACCGAAGCTTTCTTT
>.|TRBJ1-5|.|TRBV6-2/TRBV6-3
CASSSGRELMPQHF
TGTGCCAGCAGTAGCGGACGGGAACTAATGCCCCAGCATTTT
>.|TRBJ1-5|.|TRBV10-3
CAISESGIHQGLQHF
TGTGCCATCAGTGAGTCTGGTATACATCAGGGGCTCCAGCATTTT
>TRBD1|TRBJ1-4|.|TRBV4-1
CASSQTGTGSEKLFF
TGCGCCAGCAGCCAAACCGGGACAGGCTCTGAAAAACTGTTTTTT
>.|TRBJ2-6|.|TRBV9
CASSAHPGVSGANVLTF
TGTGCCAGCAGCGCACACCCAGGGGTCTCTGGGGCCAACGTCCTGACTTTC
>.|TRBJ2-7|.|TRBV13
CASSWTANYEQYF
TGTGCCAGCAGCTGGACAGCCAACTACGAGCAGTACTTC
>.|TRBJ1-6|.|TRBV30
CAWILRGSLHF
TGTGCCTGGATCCTCAGGGGATCCCTCCACTTT
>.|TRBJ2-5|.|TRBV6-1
CASSEVEGSPTQYF
TGTGCCAGCAGTGAAGTGGAGGGCAGCCCGACCCAGTACTTC
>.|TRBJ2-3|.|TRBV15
CATSRDLTPDTQYF
TGTGCCACCAGCAGAGACCTGACCCCAGATACGCAGTATTTT
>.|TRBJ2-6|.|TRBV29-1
CSGVSGANVLTF
TGCAGCGGGGTCTCTGGGGCCAACGTCCTGACTTTC
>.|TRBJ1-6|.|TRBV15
CATSRAVGVYNSPLHF
TGTGCCACCAGCAGGGCTGTGGGTGTCTATAATTCACCCCTCCACTTT
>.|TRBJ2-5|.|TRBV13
CASSLRRGSSVTQYF
TGTGCCAGCAGCTTACGCCGGGGGAGCTCGGTGACCCAGTACTTC
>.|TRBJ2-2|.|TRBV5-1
CASSLAGQGTGELFF
TGCGCCAGCAGCTTGGCCGGGCAGGGCACCGGGGAGCTGTTTTTT
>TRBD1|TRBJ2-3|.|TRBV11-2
CASSLGTGGNSNTQYF
TGTGCCAGCAGCCTTGGGACAGGGGGCAATAGTAATACGCAGTATTTT
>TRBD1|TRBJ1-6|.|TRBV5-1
CASSYDRGVNSPLHF
TGCGCCAGCAGCTATGACAGGGGAGTGAATTCACCCCTCCACTTT
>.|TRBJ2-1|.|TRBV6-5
CASSYKPSYYNEQFF
TGTGCCAGCAGTTACAAGCCTAGCTACTACAATGAGCAGTTCTTC
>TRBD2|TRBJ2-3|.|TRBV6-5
CATQRGGPTDTQYF
TGTGCCACCCAACGGGGGGGACCCACAGATACGCAGTATTTT
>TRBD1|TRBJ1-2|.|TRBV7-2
CASSLAPTGTISYGYTF
TGTGCCAGCAGCTTAGCCCCGACAGGGACCATTTCCTATGGCTACACCTTC
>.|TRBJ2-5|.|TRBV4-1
CASSPRRGGTRMETQYF
TGCGCCAGCAGCCCTCGTAGAGGCGGGACCCGGATGGAGACCCAGTACTTC
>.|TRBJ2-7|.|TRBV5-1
CASTGDIYEQYF
TGCGCCAGCACCGGGGATATCTACGAGCAGTACTTC
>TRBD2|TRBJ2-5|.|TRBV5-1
CASSPGLAAGEETQYF
TGCGCCAGCAGCCCCGGACTAGCGGCGGGGGAAGAGACCCAGTACTTC
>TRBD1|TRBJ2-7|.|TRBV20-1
CSARFGTGPLSYEQYF
TGCAGTGCTAGGTTTGGGACAGGCCCCCTTTCCTACGAGCAGTACTTC
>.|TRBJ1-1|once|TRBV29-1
CSARTEAEAFF
TGCAGCGCAAGGACCGAGGCTGAAGCTTTCTTT
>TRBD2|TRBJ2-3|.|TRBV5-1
CASSLARTSGGAPDTQYF
TGCGCCAGCAGCTTGGCTCGGACTAGCGGGGGGGCCCCAGATACGCAGTATTTT
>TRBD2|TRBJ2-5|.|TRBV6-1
CASSPLAGGRGETQYF
TGTGCCAGCAGCCCCCTAGCGGGGGGGCGGGGAGAGACCCAGTACTTC
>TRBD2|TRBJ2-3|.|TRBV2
CASRGDSPGLAASSTDTQYF
TGTGCCAGCAGGGGGGACTCTCCGGGACTAGCGGCTTCTAGCACAGATACGCAGTATTTT
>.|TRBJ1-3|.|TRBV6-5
CASTAGSLGNTIYF
TGTGCCAGCACCGCCGGGTCCCTCGGAAACACCATATATTTT
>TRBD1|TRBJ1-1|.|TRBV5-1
CASSPSAGTAMNTEAFF
TGCGCCAGCAGCCCATCAGCCGGGACAGCTATGAACACTGAAGCTTTCTTT
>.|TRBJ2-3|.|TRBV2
CASVRESTDTQYF
TGTGCCAGCGTACGGGAGTCGACAGATACGCAGTATTTT
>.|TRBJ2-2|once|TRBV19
CASSIRGSNTGELFF
TGTGCCAGTAGTATTCGGGGCTCCAACACCGGGGAGCTGTTTTTT